This T cell receptor beta chain was found in a study of shared clonotypes between healthy human individuals. Notes on the study in general: Researchers sampled blood only, noting tissue repertoires likely differ.

Each sorted subset replicate got 200 ng genomic DNA, roughly 27,000 genomes. Profiled with immunoSEQ multiplex PCR; TCRdb holds only in-frame clones, not every one. The sample consists of about 2.2 million clones, 90% to 95% of them appearing once. The V gene lost 5 bases and the J gene lost 1 base, with 11 bases spanning the gap. The CDR3 is 15 residues long. CDR1 is SGHAT, CDR2 FQNNGV, per germline. Terminally differentiated effector memory CD45RA+ cells were left out of the naive CD8 fraction, which was CD45RO-negative and positively selected for CCR7. Healthy and HIV-negative, the adult donors had no recent acute infections or vaccinations. To note about this clone: The antigen remains unidentified.

The chain joins TRBV11-2 to TRBJ2-2; D gene uncertain. This TCR derives from a man between 18 and 29 years old in good health. Some clones in this sample may be carry-over from other donors' samples. Sequencing was carried out using naive CD8+ T cells from PBMCs. CDR3 residues: CASSPTPRNTGELFF. As DNA, the CDR3 is TGTGCCAGCAGCCCTACCCCTAGGAACACCGGGGAGCTGTTTTTT.